This TCR beta chain was sequenced in a study of T cell repertoires in cytomegalovirus infection. Overall study: Newly reported HLA-C-restricted and thoroughly characterized HLA-B-restricted CMV epitopes were employed.

Notes on this clonotype: The antigen remains undetermined.

Germline CDR1 SEHNR, CDR2 FQNEAQ (reference sequence). V was pared by 5 bases and J by 2 bases, with 5 bases of the junction left unmatched. The CDR3 sequence is 14 residues long. TCRdb analysed the reads with MiXCR anew, one entry per CDR3 protein. The data show 750,000 to 900,000 distinct CDR3 sequences, roughly 28% seen once. Study-wide points: Of the TCR beta families, the public ones yielded a cumulative frequency that identified carriers of CMV plus the relevant HLA.

The sequence derives from a human donor in good health (CMV status not recorded). Some clones in this sample may be carry-over from other donors' samples. The rearrangement uses TRBV7-9 and TRBJ2-7; TRBD2 aligns across 8 bases. The sequencing here drew on cultured CD8+ T cells from PBMCs, taken from culture after CMV antigen stimulation. In DNA form, the CDR3 reads TGTGCCAGCAGCACGACTAGCGCACCCTACGAGCAGTACTTC. Protein sequence: CASSTTSAPYEQYF.